Shown below are 23 T cell receptor beta chains from a single sample sequenced in a study of cytomegalovirus exposure and HLA in healthy donors. Sequencing used immunoSEQ multiplex PCR; TCRdb keeps in-frame clones, though not all of them. The data show 100,000 to 150,000 clones, 80% to 90% seen once. Sequenced material: PBMCs. The receptor source for this set is a man in his late teens or twenties in good health and CMV-seropositive.

The gene calls are TRBV5-1 and TRBJ2-5; D is possibly TRBD2 (6 bases). With the DNA end fitting TRBJ2-7 better, the J assignment may be wrong. CDR3 size: 14 residues. Germline V gene sequence: CDR1 SGHRS, CDR2 YFSETQ. The CDR3: CASSGRTRGYEQYF. In DNA, the CDR3 is TGCGCCAGCAGCGGGAGGACCCGGGGGTACGAGCAGTACTTC.

The chain combines TRBV6-7 with TRBJ2-1; the match to TRBD1 covers 7 bases. TRBV6-7 is placed among ORFs of uncertain function. The V and J ends lost 6 bases and 1 base, in that order; junction bases with no gene match: 15. The length of the CDR3 is 18 residues. CDR3 in amino acids: CASRQGVNEGWSYNEQFF. CDR3 sequence (DNA): TGTGCCAGCAGGCAGGGGGTGAACGAGGGTTGGTCCTACAATGAGCAGTTCTTC.

This sequence joins TRBV18 and TRBJ1-1, with 7 bases matching TRBD1. CDR3 length: 13 residues. The V and J ends lost 4 bases and 7 bases, in that order; junction bases with no gene match: 6. CDR1 is KGHSH, CDR2 LQKENI, per germline. The CDR3: CASSLGQVDEAFF. CDR3 nucleotide sequence: TGTGCCAGCTCACTAGGACAGGTGGATGAAGCTTTCTTT. The whole variable domain, remainder taken from reference TRBV18 and TRBJ1-1, is NAGVMQNPRHLVRRRGQEARLRCSPMKGHSHVYWYRQLPEEGLKFMVYLQKENIIDESGMPKERFSAEFPKEGPSILRIQQVVRGDSAAYFCASSLGQVDEAFFGQGTRLTVV.

The V gene is TRBV5-4, the J gene TRBJ1-1, with TRBD1 matching 9 bases. Unmatched junction bases numbered 21, after V lost 5 bases and J lost 4 bases. CDR3 length: 19 residues. Germline CDR1 reads SGHNT; CDR2 reads YYREEE (reference sequence). CDR3 protein: CASRSQGARGKVRGTEAFF. For the CDR3, the DNA is TGTGCCAGCAGGTCACAGGGGGCTAGAGGGAAGGTAAGGGGCACTGAAGCTTTCTTT.

The V gene is TRBV9, the J gene TRBJ2-1, with 14 bases lining up with TRBD2. The CDR3 runs to 15 residues. Germline assignment: CDR1 SGDLS and CDR2 YYNGEE. After removal of 4 bases from V and 8 bases from J, the junction contained 5 bases not matched to a gene. CDR3 nucleotide sequence: TGTGCCAGCAGCATGACTAGCGGGGGGGCCTATGAGCAGTTCTTC. Protein: CASSMTSGGAYEQFF.

The chain couples TRBV6-5 to TRBJ1-6, with unresolved D. The germline V gene encodes CDR1 MNHEY and CDR2 SVGAGI. The V and J ends lost 0 bases and 9 bases respectively, with 9 bases between them. The CDR3 sequence is 14 residues long. CDR3 sequence reads: CASSYSLHISPLHF. The DNA of the CDR3 is TGTGCCAGCAGTTACTCATTACATATTTCACCCCTCCACTTT.

CDR3 sequence: CASSFPGANTGELFF. The CDR3 DNA reads as TGTGCCAGCAGCTTCCCGGGGGCGAACACCGGGGAGCTGTTTTTT. The chain carries TRBV7-2 and TRBJ2-2, with D possibly TRBD2 on 6 matching bases. The germline V gene encodes CDR1 SGHTA and CDR2 FQGNSA. The CDR3 has 15 residues. Trimming left V 3 bases short and J 0 bases short, with 8 bases between.

The rearrangement links TRBV4-2 to TRBJ2-7, with TRBD1 as a possible D gene (7 bases). Germline CDR1 reads LGHNA; CDR2 reads YNFKEQ. V was trimmed by 4 bases and J by 1 base, leaving 23 bases between them. There are 18 residues in the CDR3. The DNA for the CDR3 is TGTGCCAGCAGCCGGGGGAACAGGGGTCGGAGGGAATCCTACGAGCAGTACTTC. Translation: CASSRGNRGRRESYEQYF.

This chain uses TRBV19 with TRBJ1-5, with D possibly being TRBD1 (5 bases). Germline V CDR1 and CDR2: LNHDA, SQIVND (reference sequence). Deletions cut 7 bases from V and 0 bases from J, with 10 bases between. This CDR3 has 14 residues. CDR3: CASNPRVSNQPQHF. CDR3 coding DNA: TGTGCCAGTAACCCCAGGGTTAGCAATCAGCCCCAGCATTTT.

V gene TRBV28 combines with J gene TRBJ2-7; D not resolved. The CDR3 sequence is 13 residues long. Germline assignment: CDR1 MDHEN and CDR2 SYDVKM. Trimming took 5 bases from V and 3 from J, leaving 11 bases between them. The CDR3 loop is CASSLNPGYEQYF. The CDR3 DNA reads as TGTGCCAGCAGTCTAAACCCGGGCTACGAGCAGTACTTC.

The chain links TRBV7-2 to TRBJ2-7; D perhaps matches TRBD1 (6 bases). V shed 2 bases and J shed 6 bases, with 14 bases lying between them. Per the germline V gene, CDR1 is SGHTA and CDR2 is FQGNSA. CDR3 size: 14 residues. The CDR3 region is CASSLTGIRREQYF. The CDR3 nucleotides are TGTGCCAGCAGCTTAACAGGGATACGACGCGAGCAGTACTTC.

The chain carries TRBV10-3 and TRBJ2-1; D remains unclear. Germline V gene sequence: CDR1 ENHRY, CDR2 SYGVKD. The CDR3 extends over 13 amino acids. Trimming took off 0 bases at V and 6 bases at J, with 6 bases between the two ends. CDR3 bases: TGTGCCATCAGTGAGTCATCGGGCAATGAGCAGTTCTTC. Its translation: CAISESSGNEQFF.

The CDR3 reads CASSQDRRYGYTF. The DNA of the CDR3 is TGTGCCAGCAGCCAGGACAGGCGCTATGGCTACACCTTC. The rearrangement joins TRBV6-5 to TRBJ1-2, with 7 positions matching TRBD1. The CDR3 has 13 residues. J lost 4 bases, V lost 6 bases, and 5 bases had no gene match. Germline assignment: CDR1 MNHEY and CDR2 SVGAGI.

CDR3 amino acids: CASSRRGGGPTGEQYF. The DNA for the CDR3 is TGTGCCAGCAGCAGGCGCGGGGGAGGTCCTACGGGGGAGCAGTACTTC. The chain recombines TRBV5-6 with TRBJ2-7; 7 bases line up with TRBD2. Germline V gene sequence: CDR1 SGHDT, CDR2 YYEEEE. The V gene end was trimmed by 4 bases and the J gene end by 7 bases; junction bases not matched to a gene: 17. The CDR3 runs 16 residues. The full variable domain, rest sourced from reference TRBV5-6 and TRBJ2-7, is DAGVTQSPTHLIKTRGQQVTLRCSPKSGHDTVSWYQQALGQGPQFIFQYYEEEERQRGNFPDRFSGHQFPNYSSELNVNALLLGDSALYLCASSRRGGGPTGEQYFGPGTRLTVT.

V is TRBV28 and J is TRBJ1-6; D ambiguous. The CDR3 has 17 residues. CDR1 and CDR2 (germline): MDHEN, SYDVKM. With 2 bases removed from V and 10 bases from J, the gap between germline ends came to 21 bases. The CDR3 region has the DNA TGTGCCAGCAGTTTAGCGTATGGGATCGGAGGGTTCTCACCCCTCCACTTT. Residues: CASSLAYGIGGFSPLHF.

The chain has TRBV25-1 and TRBJ2-7; TRBD2 is a possible D gene (5 bases). This CDR3 contains 13 residues. V lost 5 bases to trimming and J lost 6 bases, with 14 bases between them. Germline V CDR1 and CDR2: MGHDK, SYGVNS. The CDR3 region is CASSHDYRPEQYF. In DNA, the CDR3 is TGTGCCAGCAGTCACGACTACCGCCCCGAGCAGTACTTC.

In DNA, the CDR3 is TGTGCCAGCAGCTCCCGCCAAGGGGCAGAGACCCAGTACTTC. This gives the protein CASSSRQGAETQYF. The rearrangement uses TRBV7-2 and TRBJ2-5, with D perhaps TRBD1 (5 bases). Per germline, CDR1 SGHTA and CDR2 FQGNSA. CDR3 length equals 14 residues. Trimming took off 4 bases at V and 4 bases at J, with 13 bases between the two ends.

J is TRBJ1-1 and V is TRBV28; D might be TRBD1 (6 bases). Per the germline V gene, CDR1 is MDHEN and CDR2 is SYDVKM. V was clipped by 7 bases and J by 0 bases, with 15 bases between them. This CDR3 comprises 15 residues. CDR3 coding DNA: TGTGCCAGCAATTTTGTGAGGGACATGAACACTGAAGCTTTCTTT. It yields the protein CASNFVRDMNTEAFF.

The chain recombines TRBV5-8 with TRBJ1-2; 9 positions match TRBD1. CDR1 and CDR2 from the germline V gene are SGHTS and YDEGEE. Trimming at V came to 5 bases and at J to 2 bases, leaving 7 bases not matched to a gene. The CDR3 runs 15 residues. This chain's CDR3 is CASREPGQGNYGYTF. The CDR3, as DNA: TGTGCCAGCAGAGAGCCGGGACAGGGAAACTATGGCTACACCTTC.

This chain links TRBV19 with TRBJ2-1; 11 bases line up with TRBD2. The CDR3 totals 17 residues. Unmatched junction bases numbered 2, after V lost 0 bases and J lost 1 base. CDR1 and CDR2 (germline): LNHDA, SQIVND (reference sequence). CDR3: CASSIDRLAGSYNEQFF. CDR3 bases: TGTGCCAGTAGTATAGACCGACTAGCGGGATCCTACAATGAGCAGTTCTTC.

The chain couples TRBV13 to TRBJ1-3; TRBD1 matches at 7 bases. This CDR3 contains 16 residues. J gave up 4 bases and V 5 bases, and 11 bases lay outside the gene matches. Germline CDR1 and CDR2: PRHDT and FYEKMQ (reference sequence). The CDR3 spells CASSPRDRRGGNTIYF. The CDR3 region has the DNA TGTGCCAGCAGCCCGAGGGACAGAAGGGGCGGAAACACCATATATTTT.

This sequence joins TRBV5-4 and TRBJ2-5; the match to TRBD1 covers 7 bases. J was trimmed by 1 base and V by 4 bases; bases with no gene match: 10. The CDR3 has 16 residues. The germline CDR1 and CDR2 sequences are SGHNT and YYREEE (reference sequence). The CDR3 spells CASSPVTGLVQETQYF. The CDR3 coding sequence is TGTGCCAGCAGCCCGGTGACAGGGCTAGTCCAAGAGACCCAGTACTTC. Full variable domain (missing parts from reference TRBV5-4 and TRBJ2-5): ETGVTQSPTHLIKTRGQQVTLRCSSQSGHNTVSWYQQALGQGPQFIFQYYREEENGRGNFPPRFSGLQFPNYSSELNVNALELDDSALYLCASSPVTGLVQETQYFGPGTRLLVL.

The chain links TRBV5-1 to TRBJ1-1; D possibly corresponds to TRBD1 (5 bases). Germline V gives CDR1 SGHRS, CDR2 YFSETQ. V was shortened by 0 bases and J by 2 bases, with 11 bases between the two germline ends. This CDR3 has 15 amino acids. The chain's CDR3 is CASSLGGTHNTEAFF. The CDR3, as DNA: TGCGCCAGCAGCTTGGGGGGGACTCACAACACTGAAGCTTTCTTT.